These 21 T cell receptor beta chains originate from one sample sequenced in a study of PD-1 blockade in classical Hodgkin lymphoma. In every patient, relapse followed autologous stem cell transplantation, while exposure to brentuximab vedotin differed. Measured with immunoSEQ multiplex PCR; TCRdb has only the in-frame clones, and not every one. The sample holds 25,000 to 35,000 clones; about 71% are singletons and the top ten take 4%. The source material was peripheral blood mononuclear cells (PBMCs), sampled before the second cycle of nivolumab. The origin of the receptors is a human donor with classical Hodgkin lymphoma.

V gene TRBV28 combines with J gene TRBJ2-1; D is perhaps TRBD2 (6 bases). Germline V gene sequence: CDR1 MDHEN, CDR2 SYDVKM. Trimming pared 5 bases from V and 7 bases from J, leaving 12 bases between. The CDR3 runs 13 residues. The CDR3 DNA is TGTGCCAGCAGTGGGACGGGGAGGAATGAGCAGTTCTTC. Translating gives CASSGTGRNEQFF.

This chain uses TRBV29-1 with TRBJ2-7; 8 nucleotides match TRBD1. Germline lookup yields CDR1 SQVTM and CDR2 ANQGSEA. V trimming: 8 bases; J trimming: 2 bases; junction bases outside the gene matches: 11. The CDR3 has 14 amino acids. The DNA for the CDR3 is TGCAGCACATCCTCCGGGACAGGCACCTACGAGCAGTACTTC. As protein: CSTSSGTGTYEQYF.

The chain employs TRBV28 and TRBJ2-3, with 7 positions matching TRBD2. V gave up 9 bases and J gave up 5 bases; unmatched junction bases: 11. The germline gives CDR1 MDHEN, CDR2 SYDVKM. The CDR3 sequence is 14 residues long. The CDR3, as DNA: TGTGCCAGTGGACTAGTACCGCAGGGAGATACGCAGTATTTT. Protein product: CASGLVPQGDTQYF.

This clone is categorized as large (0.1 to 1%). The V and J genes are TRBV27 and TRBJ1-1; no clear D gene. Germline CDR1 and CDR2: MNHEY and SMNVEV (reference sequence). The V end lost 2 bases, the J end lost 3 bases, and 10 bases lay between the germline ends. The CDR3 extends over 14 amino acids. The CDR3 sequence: CASSLALRYTEAFF. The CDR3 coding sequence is TGTGCCAGCAGTTTAGCTCTGAGATACACTGAAGCTTTCTTT.

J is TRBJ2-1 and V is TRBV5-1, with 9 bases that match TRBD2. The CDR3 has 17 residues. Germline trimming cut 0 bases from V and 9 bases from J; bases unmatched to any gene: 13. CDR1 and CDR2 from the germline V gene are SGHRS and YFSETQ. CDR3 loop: CASSLARASGEGSEQFF. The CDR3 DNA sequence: TGCGCCAGCAGCTTGGCCCGGGCTAGCGGGGAGGGAAGTGAGCAGTTCTTC.

This chain's CDR3 is CAWSVRRPGTDTQYF. In DNA form, the CDR3 reads TGTGCCTGGAGTGTACGGCGGCCTGGCACAGATACGCAGTATTTT. The chain has TRBV30 and TRBJ2-3, with no clear D. Germline V gene data show CDR1 as GTSNPN and CDR2 as SVGIG (reference sequence). The CDR3 runs to 15 residues. V lost 0 bases, J lost 1 base, and 11 bases lay in between.

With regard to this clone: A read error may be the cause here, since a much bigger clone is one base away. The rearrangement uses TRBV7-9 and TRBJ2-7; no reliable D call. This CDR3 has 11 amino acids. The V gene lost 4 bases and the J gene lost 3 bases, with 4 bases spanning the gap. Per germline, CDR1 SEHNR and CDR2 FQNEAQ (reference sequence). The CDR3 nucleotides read TGTGCCAGCAGCTGGGGCTACGAGCAGTACTTC. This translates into CASSWGYEQYF.

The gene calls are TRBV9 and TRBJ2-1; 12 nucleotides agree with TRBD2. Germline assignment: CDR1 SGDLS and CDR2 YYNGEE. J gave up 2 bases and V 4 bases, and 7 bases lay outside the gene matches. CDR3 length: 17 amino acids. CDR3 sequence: CASSPRASGRAYNEQFF. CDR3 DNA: TGTGCCAGCAGCCCCCGCGCTAGCGGGAGGGCCTACAATGAGCAGTTCTTC.

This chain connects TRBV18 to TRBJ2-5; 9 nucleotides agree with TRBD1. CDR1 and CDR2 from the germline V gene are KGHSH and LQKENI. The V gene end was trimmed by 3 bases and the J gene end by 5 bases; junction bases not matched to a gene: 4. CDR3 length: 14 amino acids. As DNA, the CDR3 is TGTGCCAGCTCACCCGCCGGGACAGGGGAGACCCAGTACTTC. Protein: CASSPAGTGETQYF.

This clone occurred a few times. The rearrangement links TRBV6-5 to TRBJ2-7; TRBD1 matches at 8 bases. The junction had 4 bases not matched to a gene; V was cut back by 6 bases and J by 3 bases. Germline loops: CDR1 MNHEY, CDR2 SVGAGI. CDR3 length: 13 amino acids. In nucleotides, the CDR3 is TGTGCCAGCAGCCTGACAGGGGTCTACGAGCAGTACTTC. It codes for CASSLTGVYEQYF.

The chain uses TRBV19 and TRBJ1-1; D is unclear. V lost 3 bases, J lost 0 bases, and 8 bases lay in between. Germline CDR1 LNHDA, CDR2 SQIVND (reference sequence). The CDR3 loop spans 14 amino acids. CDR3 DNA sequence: TGTGCCAGTAGTATTGGTACAGTGAACACTGAAGCTTTCTTT. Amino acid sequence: CASSIGTVNTEAFF.

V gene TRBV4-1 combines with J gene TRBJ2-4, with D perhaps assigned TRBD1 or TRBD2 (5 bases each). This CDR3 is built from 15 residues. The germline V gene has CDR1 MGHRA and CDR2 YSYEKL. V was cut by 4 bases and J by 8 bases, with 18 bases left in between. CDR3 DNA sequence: TGCGCCAGCAGCCCGACACCAGGGACGGTGGACATTCAGTACTTC. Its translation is CASSPTPGTVDIQYF.

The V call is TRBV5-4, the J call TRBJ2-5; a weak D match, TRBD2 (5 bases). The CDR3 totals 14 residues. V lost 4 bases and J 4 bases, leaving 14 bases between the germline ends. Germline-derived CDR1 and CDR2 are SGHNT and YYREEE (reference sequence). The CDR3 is CASSPGSSRETQYF. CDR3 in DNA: TGTGCCAGCAGCCCGGGATCCAGCCGAGAGACCCAGTACTTC.

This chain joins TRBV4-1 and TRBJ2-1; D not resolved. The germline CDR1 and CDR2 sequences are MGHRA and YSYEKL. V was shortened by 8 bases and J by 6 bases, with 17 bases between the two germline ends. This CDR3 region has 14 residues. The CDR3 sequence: CASRSPVGSNEQFF. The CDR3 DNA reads TGCGCCAGCCGTTCCCCTGTGGGTTCCAATGAGCAGTTCTTC.

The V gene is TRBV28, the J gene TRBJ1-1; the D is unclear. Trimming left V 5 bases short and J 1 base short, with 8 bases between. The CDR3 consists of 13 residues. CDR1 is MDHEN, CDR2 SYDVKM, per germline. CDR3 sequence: CASSLDWNTEAFF. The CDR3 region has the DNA TGTGCCAGCAGTCTAGATTGGAACACTGAAGCTTTCTTT.

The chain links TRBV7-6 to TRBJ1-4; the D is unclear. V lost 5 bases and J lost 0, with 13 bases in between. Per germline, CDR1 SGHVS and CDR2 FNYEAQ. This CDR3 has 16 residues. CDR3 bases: TGTGCCAGCAGCCCAGACACTCCCCCAACTAATGAAAAACTGTTTTTT. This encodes CASSPDTPPTNEKLFF.

The CDR3 here is CASRGIPSSYEQYF. The DNA of the CDR3 is TGTGCCAGCAGGGGAATACCGAGCTCCTACGAGCAGTACTTC. The genes are TRBV28 and TRBJ2-7; D ambiguous. Germline V gives CDR1 MDHEN, CDR2 SYDVKM. CDR3 length equals 14 residues. V gave up 6 bases and J gave up 0 bases, with 12 bases separating them. The full variable domain, rest sourced from reference TRBV28 and TRBJ2-7, is DVKVTQSSRYLVKRTGEKVFLECVQDMDHENMFWYRQDPGLGLRLIYFSYDVKMKEKGDIPEGYSVSREKKERFSLILESASTNQTSMYLCASRGIPSSYEQYFGPGTRLTVT.

Here the CDR3 DNA reads TGTGCCAGCAGCCATGCCGGGACAGGGACCAATGAGCAGTTCTTC. Its translation: CASSHAGTGTNEQFF. The rearrangement joins TRBV6-1 to TRBJ2-1; the match to TRBD1 covers 9 bases. There are 15 residues in the CDR3. The germline V gene has CDR1 MNHNS and CDR2 SASEGT. V lost 6 bases to trimming and J lost 6 bases; unmatched junction nucleotides: 9.

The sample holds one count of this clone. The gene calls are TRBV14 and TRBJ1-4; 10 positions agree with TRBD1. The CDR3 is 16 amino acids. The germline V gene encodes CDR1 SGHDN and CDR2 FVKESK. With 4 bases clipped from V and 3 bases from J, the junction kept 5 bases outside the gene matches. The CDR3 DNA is TGTGCCAGCAGCCTGGACAGGGGGGGAGCTAATGAAAAACTGTTTTTT. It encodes CASSLDRGGANEKLFF. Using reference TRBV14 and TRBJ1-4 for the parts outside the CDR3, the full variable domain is EAGVTQFPSHSVIEKGQTVTLRCDPISGHDNLYWYRRVMGKEIKFLLHFVKESKQDESGMPNNRFLAERTGGTYSTLKVQPAELEDSGVYFCASSLDRGGANEKLFFGSGTQLSVL.

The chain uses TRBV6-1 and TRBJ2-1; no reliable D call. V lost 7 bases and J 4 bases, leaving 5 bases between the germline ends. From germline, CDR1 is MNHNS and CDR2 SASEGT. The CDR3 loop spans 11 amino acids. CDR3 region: CASTAYNEQFF. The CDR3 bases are TGTGCCAGCACCGCTTACAATGAGCAGTTCTTC.

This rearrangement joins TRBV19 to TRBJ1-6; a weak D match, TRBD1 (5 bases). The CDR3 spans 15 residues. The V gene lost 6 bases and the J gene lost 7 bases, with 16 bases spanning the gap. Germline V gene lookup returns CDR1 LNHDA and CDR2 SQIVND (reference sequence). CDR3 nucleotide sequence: TGTGCCAGTAGCCCCTTAGGGGCGGAGAATTCACCCCTCCACTTT. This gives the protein CASSPLGAENSPLHF.